The entry below gives a single T cell receptor (beta chain) sequence along with its context. This sample is part of a study of blood T cell repertoires in COVID-19. Whole-study context: T cells, B-cell-depleted T cells, or PBMCs supplied cDNA or gDNA.

Deletions cut 6 bases from V and 2 bases from J, with 16 bases between. CDR1 and CDR2 from the germline V gene are MGHDK and SYGVNS. This CDR3 is built from 15 residues. Per the original data handling: Researchers report that nucleated cell counts were estimated from reference gene primer amplification. The repertoire was sequenced with immunoSEQ multiplex PCR; TCRdb's copy has only in-frame clones and lacks some. V and J calls and clone size are those listed in that table; D and trimming were worked out from the DNA. Altogether about 380,000 clones are present, about four fifths being singletons, with the ten largest covering more than 0.95%.

The sequence was obtained from a human donor with acute or convalescent COVID-19. The donor label of this sample is uncertain. The chain joins TRBV25-1 to TRBJ1-1; a possible D gene is TRBD1 (6 bases). Sequences were obtained from peripheral blood. CDR3 coding DNA: TGTGCCAGCAGCCTTTCCGGGACAACTAACACTGAAGCTTTCTTT. This sequence encodes CASSLSGTTNTEAFF. Together with reference TRBV25-1 and TRBJ1-1, the CDR3 gives the full variable domain: EADIYQTPRYLVIGTGKKITLECSQTMGHDKMYWYQQDPGMELHLIHYSYGVNSTEKGDLSSESTVSRIRTEHFPLTLESARPSHTSQYLCASSLSGTTNTEAFFGQGTRLTVV.